A single TCR beta chain is shown here with its context. This sample was taken from a study of shared clonotypes between healthy human individuals. The data were produced by immunoSEQ multiplex PCR, yet TCRdb's version contains in-frame clones alone and is incomplete. The data contain 2 million to 2.5 million clones, 80% to 95% of them singletons. The ends were cut back, 5 bases at V and 3 bases at J, with 11 bases in the middle. The CDR3 loop spans 13 amino acids. Germline V gives CDR1 SGHAT, CDR2 FQNNGV. Sample: naive CD4+ T cells from PBMCs. Subset indicated: CD45RA+ positively selected. V is TRBV11-2 and J is TRBJ2-7; D is uncertain. The TCR comes from a man in his late teens or twenties in good health. Some clones in this sample may be carry-over from other donors' samples. Here the CDR3 reads CASSNRWRYEQYF. For the CDR3, the DNA is TGTGCCAGCAGCAACAGATGGCGCTACGAGCAGTACTTC.